This T cell receptor (beta chain) comes out of a study of shared clonotypes between healthy human individuals. Trimming left V 7 bases short and J 2 bases short, with 2 bases between. CDR1 and CDR2 from the germline V gene are MDHEN and SYDVKM. There are 10 residues in the CDR3. All the donors were Caucasian adults who lived in Nashville, Tennessee. Clones were sequenced by immunoSEQ multiplex PCR, and TCRdb holds only the in-frame ones, with some missing. Of over a million clones listed, about 75% are singletons. The clonotype comes from a man between 18 and 29 years old in good health. The sequenced sample consisted of memory CD4+ T cells sorted from blood. Subset in this sample: CD45RA-negative fraction. V and J are TRBV28 and TRBJ1-1; no clear D gene. The CDR3 loop is CASINTEAFF. For the CDR3, the DNA is TGTGCCAGCATAAACACTGAAGCTTTCTTT.